Given below is one T cell receptor beta chain in context. The sample belongs to a study of blood T cell repertoires in COVID-19. Across the whole study: The samples span acute and convalescent COVID-19 from the United States, Italy and Spain.

In the original workflow: Scientists estimated how many nucleated cells there were by amplifying reference gene primers. Produced via immunoSEQ multiplex PCR; TCRdb's table is partial and in-frame only. V and J calls and clone size are given by that table; D and trimming were obtained from the DNA. The sample consists of roughly 100,000 clones, about 85% of them appearing once. V was pared by 4 bases and J by 5 bases, with 11 bases between. The V gene's germline CDR1 is MNHEY and CDR2 SVGEGT. The CDR3 consists of 13 residues. The rearrangement joins TRBV6-2 or TRBV6-3 to TRBJ1-1, with D possibly TRBD1 on 6 matching bases. The sample comprised peripheral blood. The TCR originated in a woman in her seventies with active or convalescent COVID-19. The CDR3 spells CASSSTGWTEAFF. Written as DNA, the CDR3 is TGTGCCAGCAGTTCAACAGGGTGGACTGAAGCTTTCTTT.